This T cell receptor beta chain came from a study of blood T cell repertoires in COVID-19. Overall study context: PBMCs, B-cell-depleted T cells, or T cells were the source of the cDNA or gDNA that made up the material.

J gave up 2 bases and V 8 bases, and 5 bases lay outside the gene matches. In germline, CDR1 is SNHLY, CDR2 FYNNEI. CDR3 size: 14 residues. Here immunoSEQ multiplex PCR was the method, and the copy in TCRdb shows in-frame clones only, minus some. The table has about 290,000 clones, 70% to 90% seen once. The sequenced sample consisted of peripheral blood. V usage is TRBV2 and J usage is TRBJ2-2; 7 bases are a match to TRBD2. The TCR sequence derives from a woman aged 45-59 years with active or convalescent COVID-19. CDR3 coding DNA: TGTGCCAGCGGGGGAGGGGCCAACACCGGGGAGCTGTTTTTT. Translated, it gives CASGGGANTGELFF. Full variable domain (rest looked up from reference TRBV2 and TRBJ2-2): EPEVTQTPSHQVTQMGQEVILRCVPISNHLYFYWYRQILGQKVEFLVSFYNNEISEKSEIFDDQFSVERPDGSNFTLKIRSTKLEDSAMYFCASGGGANTGELFFGEGSRLTVL.